A selection of T cell receptor beta chains follows, all from one sample in a study of blood T cell repertoires in COVID-19. The data were produced by immunoSEQ multiplex PCR, yet TCRdb's version contains in-frame clones alone and is incomplete. The sample includes some 290,000 clones, almost 90% seen only once; the top ten take under 1.1%. Sequenced sample: peripheral blood. The receptors here all came from a woman aged 35 to 49 with COVID-19, enrolled during active disease. CDR3s include the opening cysteine and the closing phenylalanine or tryptophan. A D gene is named only where the DNA matches it firmly. Some rows mark clone size as missing; the rest say once, few, many or name a class of expanded clone.

CDR3 length	clone size	J gene	V gene	D gene	CDR3 DNA	CDR3 protein
15	NA	TRBJ1-1	TRBV11-2	TRBD1	TGTGCCAGCAGCTCTATCCAAGGACAGGTCTCAACGGCTTTCTTT	CASSSIQGQVSTAFF
15	NA	TRBJ2-7	TRBV28	TRBD1	TGTGCCAGCATCAGCCCCAGGGGGTCCCCTTACGAGCAGTACTTC	CASISPRGSPYEQYF
13	NA	TRBJ1-2	TRBV5-5	NA	TGTGCCAGCAGCCTGCCAGCTAACTATGGCTACACCTTC	CASSLPANYGYTF
13	NA	TRBJ1-2	TRBV28	NA	TGTGCCAGCAGTACCGGGGGTGTCTATGGCTACACCTTC	CASSTGGVYGYTF
12	NA	TRBJ2-2	TRBV27	NA	TGTGCCAGCAGTTATATCACCGGGGAGCTGTTTTTT	CASSYITGELFF
13	NA	TRBJ2-5	TRBV7-9	NA	TGTGCCAGCAGCTTAGGGGCCCAAGAGACCCAGTACTTC	CASSLGAQETQYF
14	NA	TRBJ1-2	TRBV5-1	NA	TGCGCCAGCGGCTTCGGGGTTTCTAACTATGGCTACACCTTC	CASGFGVSNYGYTF
13	NA	TRBJ1-1	TRBV6-4	NA	TGTGCCAGCAGCAGGGGAAGGGACACTGAAGCTTTCTTT	CASSRGRDTEAFF
15	few	TRBJ1-2	TRBV13	TRBD1	TGTGCCAGCAGCCCCGGGACAGGGATCGACTATGGCTACACCTTC	CASSPGTGIDYGYTF
11	NA	TRBJ2-5	TRBV11-2	NA	TGTGCCAGCAGCCCAAAAGAGACCCAGTACTTC	CASSPKETQYF
12	NA	TRBJ2-7	TRBV18	NA	TGTGCCAGCTCACCACCTCAGGGCGAGCAGTACTTC	CASSPPQGEQYF
15	NA	TRBJ2-5	TRBV5-4	TRBD1	TGTGCCAGCAGCCCCCGACAGGGGGCGGGGGAGACCCAGTACTTC	CASSPRQGAGETQYF
15	NA	TRBJ1-2	TRBV5-1	TRBD1	TGCGCCAGCAGCGCCGGACAGGGAGGCAACTATGGCTACACCTTC	CASSAGQGGNYGYTF
16	NA	TRBJ2-3	TRBV14	NA	TGTGCCAGCAGCCAAGTCTTCAGGGGCGGCACAGATACGCAGTATTTT	CASSQVFRGGTDTQYF
13	NA	TRBJ1-2	TRBV29-1	TRBD1	TGCAGCGTTGTGGGACAGGGAAAGAATGGCTACACCTTC	CSVVGQGKNGYTF
15	NA	TRBJ2-3	TRBV9	NA	TGTGCCAGCAGCGTAGGGGGGCACTCCCAAGATACGCAGTATTTT	CASSVGGHSQDTQYF
13	NA	TRBJ2-7	TRBV24-1	TRBD1	TGTGCCACCAGTGGCCAGGACAGGGCCGAGCAGTACTTC	CATSGQDRAEQYF
12	NA	TRBJ1-2	TRBV28	NA	TGTGCCAGCAAGGGACCGCAGGGGGGCTACACCTTC	CASKGPQGGYTF
13	once	TRBJ2-3	TRBV7-2	NA	TGTGCCAGCAGCCCCTCTAGCACAGATACGCAGTATTTT	CASSPSSTDTQYF
18	NA	TRBJ2-7	TRBV10-3	NA	TGTGCCATCAGTGAGGGGGGCACCGGGACACCGGGACCCTACGAGCAGTACTTC	CAISEGGTGTPGPYEQYF
13	NA	TRBJ1-2	TRBV30	NA	TGTGCCTGGAACAGGGAACTAAACTATGGCTACACCTTC	CAWNRELNYGYTF
16	NA	TRBJ1-4	TRBV7-2	NA	TGTGCCAGCAGCTTAGGTCTGCGTCCAACTAATGAAAAACTGTTTTTT	CASSLGLRPTNEKLFF